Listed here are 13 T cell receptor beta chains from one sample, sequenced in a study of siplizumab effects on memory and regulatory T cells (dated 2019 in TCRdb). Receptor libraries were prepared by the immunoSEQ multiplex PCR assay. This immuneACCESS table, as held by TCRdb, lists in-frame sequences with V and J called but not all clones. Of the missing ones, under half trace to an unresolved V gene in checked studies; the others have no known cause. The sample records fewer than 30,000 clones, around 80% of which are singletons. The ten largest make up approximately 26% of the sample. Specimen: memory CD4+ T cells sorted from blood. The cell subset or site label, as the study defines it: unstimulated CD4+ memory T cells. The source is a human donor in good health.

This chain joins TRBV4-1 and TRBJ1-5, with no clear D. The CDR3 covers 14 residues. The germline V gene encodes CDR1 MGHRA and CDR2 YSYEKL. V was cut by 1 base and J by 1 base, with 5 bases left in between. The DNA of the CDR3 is TGCGCCAGCAGCCAAGGAAGGAGCAATCAGCCCCAGCATTTT. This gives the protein CASSQGRSNQPQHF.

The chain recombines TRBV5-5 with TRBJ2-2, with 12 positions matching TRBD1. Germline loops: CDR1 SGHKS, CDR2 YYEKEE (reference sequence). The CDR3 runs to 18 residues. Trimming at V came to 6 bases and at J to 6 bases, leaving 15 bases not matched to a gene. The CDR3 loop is CASTAGTGGPREAGELFF. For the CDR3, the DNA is TGTGCCAGCACCGCCGGGACAGGGGGCCCTCGGGAGGCCGGGGAGCTGTTTTTT.

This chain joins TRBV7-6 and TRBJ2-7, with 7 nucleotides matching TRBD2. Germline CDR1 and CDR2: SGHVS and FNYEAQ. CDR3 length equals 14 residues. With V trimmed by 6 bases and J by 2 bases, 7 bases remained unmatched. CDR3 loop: CASSPGLGPYEQYF. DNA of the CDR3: TGTGCCAGCAGTCCCGGACTAGGGCCCTACGAGCAGTACTTC.

The CDR3 sequence: CASSTGQGETQYF. As DNA, the CDR3 is TGTGCCAGTAGTACCGGACAGGGAGAGACCCAGTACTTC. The J gene is TRBJ2-5, the V gene TRBV19, with 8 positions matching TRBD1. This CDR3 has 13 residues. Per the germline V gene, CDR1 is LNHDA and CDR2 is SQIVND (reference sequence). The V gene end was trimmed by 4 bases and the J gene end by 4 bases; junction bases not matched to a gene: 2.

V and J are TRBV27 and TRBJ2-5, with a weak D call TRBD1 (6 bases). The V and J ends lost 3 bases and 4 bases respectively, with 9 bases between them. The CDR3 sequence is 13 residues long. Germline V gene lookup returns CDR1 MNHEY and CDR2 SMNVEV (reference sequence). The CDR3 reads CASSLHRAETQYF. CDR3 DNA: TGTGCCAGCAGTTTGCACAGGGCAGAGACCCAGTACTTC.

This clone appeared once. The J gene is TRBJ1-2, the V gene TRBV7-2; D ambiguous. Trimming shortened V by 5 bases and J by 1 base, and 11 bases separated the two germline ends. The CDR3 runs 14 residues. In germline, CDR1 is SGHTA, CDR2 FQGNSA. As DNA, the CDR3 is TGTGCCAGCAGCCCAGGTCCTAGTAACTATGGCTACACCTTC. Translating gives CASSPGPSNYGYTF.

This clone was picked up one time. The CDR3 loop reads CASSWITAFF. Written as DNA, the CDR3 is TGTGCCAGCAGCTGGATAACGGCTTTCTTT. V is TRBV21-1 and J is TRBJ1-1. TRBV21-1 is a documented pseudogene. The CDR3 contains 10 residues.

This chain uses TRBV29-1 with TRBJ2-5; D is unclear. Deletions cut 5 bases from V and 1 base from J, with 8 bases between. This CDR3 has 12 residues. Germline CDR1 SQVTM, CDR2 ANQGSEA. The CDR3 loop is CSVQMGQETQYF. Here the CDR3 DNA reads TGCAGCGTTCAAATGGGCCAAGAGACCCAGTACTTC.

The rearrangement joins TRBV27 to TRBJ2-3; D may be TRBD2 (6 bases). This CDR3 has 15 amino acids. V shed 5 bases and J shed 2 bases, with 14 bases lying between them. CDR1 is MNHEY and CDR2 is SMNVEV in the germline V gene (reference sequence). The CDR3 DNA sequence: TGTGCCAGCAGTCGCACCGGGAGCCTCACAGATACGCAGTATTTT. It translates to CASSRTGSLTDTQYF.

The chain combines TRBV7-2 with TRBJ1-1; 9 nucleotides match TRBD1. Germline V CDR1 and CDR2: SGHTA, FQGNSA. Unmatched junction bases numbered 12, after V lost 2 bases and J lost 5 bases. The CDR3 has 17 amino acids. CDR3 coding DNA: TGTGCCAGCAGCTTATCGGCGGGACAGGGAGGGAGAACTGAAGCTTTCTTT. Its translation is CASSLSAGQGGRTEAFF.

CDR3 nucleotide sequence: TGTGCCAGCAGCCCCATGAGCAGGGTTGGAAACACCATATATTTT. Its protein is CASSPMSRVGNTIYF. This sequence joins TRBV7-9 and TRBJ1-3; TRBD1 might be the D (5 bases). V lost 5 bases to trimming and J lost 3 bases, with 14 bases between them. Germline CDR1 is SEHNR and CDR2 is FQNEAQ (reference sequence). The CDR3 runs to 15 residues.

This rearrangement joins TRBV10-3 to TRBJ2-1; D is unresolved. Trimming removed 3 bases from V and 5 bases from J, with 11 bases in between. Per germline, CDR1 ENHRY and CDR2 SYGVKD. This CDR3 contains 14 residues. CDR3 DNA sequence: TGTGCCATCAGTGATACCAGATCGAACAATGAGCAGTTCTTC. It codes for CAISDTRSNNEQFF.

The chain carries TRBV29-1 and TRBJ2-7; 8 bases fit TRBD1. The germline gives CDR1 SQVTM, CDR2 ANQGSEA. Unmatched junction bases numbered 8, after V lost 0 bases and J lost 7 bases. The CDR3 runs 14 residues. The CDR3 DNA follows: TGCAGCGTTGAAGATCGGGACAGGCCGAAAGAGCAGTACTTC. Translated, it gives CSVEDRDRPKEQYF.